This T cell receptor beta chain emerged from a study of T cell clonotyping in hematopoietic cell transplantation. As concerns this clone: Its antigen is currently unknown.

The method was immunoSEQ multiplex PCR; TCRdb's version includes in-frame clones alone and lacks a portion of them. The sample includes tens of thousands of clones, 96% of them seen just once. Study-level results: At the given depth, recipient repertoires were over 95% de novo clonotypes. Recipient TCR diversity dropped after transplant; expanded clonotypes rose from day 30 to 180.

The time point: recipient sample about 28 days before transplant, after cytoreduction. Sequencing was performed on peripheral blood mononuclear cells, taken before stem cell transplant. This receptor was obtained from a woman aged 45 to 65 with acute myeloid leukemia. Some clones in this sample may be carry-over from other donors' samples.

For the CDR3, the DNA is TGTGCCAGCAGCTTGGCCCTGACCGACTACAATGAGCAGTTCTTC. This encodes CASSLALTDYNEQFF. J is TRBJ2-1 and V is TRBV5-6; D gene unclear. CDR3 length equals 15 residues. CDR1 is SGHDT and CDR2 is YYEEEE in the germline V gene. Trimming left V 0 bases short and J 3 bases short, with 10 bases between.